This TCR beta chain was recovered during a study of CD8 T cells in Susac syndrome. RNA in amounts of roughly 0.5 to 1 ug was reverse transcribed with random hexamers. Amplification of TCR beta CDR3 was carried out by immunoSEQ multiplex PCR, which covered 54 Vbeta and 13 Jbeta segments. TCRdb ran MiXCR on the immunoSEQ multiplex PCR reads and lists one entry per CDR3 protein. The table lists more than 150,000 distinct CDR3 sequences, roughly 94% of them singletons. Of note for this clonotype: Its cognate antigen is unknown.

TCR beta from blood CD8+ and CD4+ T cells was sequenced. The individuals used as controls were healthy donors who had been matched for both age and sex. Study-level points and caveats: It was acknowledged by the study that relatively few individuals were included in its TCR sequencing and HLA analysis.

Trimming left V 10 bases short and J 8 bases short, with 14 bases between. The germline V gene has CDR1 LGHNT and CDR2 FRNRAP. The CDR3 runs 12 residues. The genes are TRBV12-5 and TRBJ1-4, with unresolved D. The source is a human donor in good health. The sequenced sample was CD4+ T cells from PBMCs. The DNA of the CDR3 is TGTGCTATTGGAGTAGTCGCGGAAAAACTGTTTTTT. It is translated as CAIGVVAEKLFF. The variable domain in full, completed from reference TRBV12-5 and TRBJ1-4, reads DARVTQTPRHKVTEMGQEVTMRCQPILGHNTVFWYRQTMMQGLELLAYFRNRAPLDDSGMPKDRFSAEMPDATLATLKIQPSEPRDSAVYFCAIGVVAEKLFFGSGTQLSVL.